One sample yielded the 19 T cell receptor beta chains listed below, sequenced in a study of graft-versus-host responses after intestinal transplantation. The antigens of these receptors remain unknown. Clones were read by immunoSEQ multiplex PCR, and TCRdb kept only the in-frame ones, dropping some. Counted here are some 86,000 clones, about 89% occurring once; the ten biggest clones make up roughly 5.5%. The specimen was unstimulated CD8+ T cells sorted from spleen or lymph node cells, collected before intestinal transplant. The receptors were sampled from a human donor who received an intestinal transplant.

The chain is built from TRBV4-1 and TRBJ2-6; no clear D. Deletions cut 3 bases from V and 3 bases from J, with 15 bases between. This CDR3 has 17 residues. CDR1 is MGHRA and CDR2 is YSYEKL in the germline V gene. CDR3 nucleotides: TGCGCCAGCAGCCACTCGATTGCTTTGGGTGGGGCCAACGTCCTGACTTTC. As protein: CASSHSIALGGANVLTF.

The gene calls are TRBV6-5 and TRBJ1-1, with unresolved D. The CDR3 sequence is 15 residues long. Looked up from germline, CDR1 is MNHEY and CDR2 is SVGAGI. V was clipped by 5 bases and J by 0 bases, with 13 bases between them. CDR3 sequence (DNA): TGTGCCAGCAGTACGGGAGGATACATGAACACTGAAGCTTTCTTT. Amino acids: CASSTGGYMNTEAFF.

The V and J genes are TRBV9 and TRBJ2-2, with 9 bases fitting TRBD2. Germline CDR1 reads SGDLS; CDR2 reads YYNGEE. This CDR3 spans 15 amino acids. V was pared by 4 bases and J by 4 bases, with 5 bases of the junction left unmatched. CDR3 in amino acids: CASSRLAGITGELFF. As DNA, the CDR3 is TGTGCCAGCAGCCGGCTAGCGGGAATCACCGGGGAGCTGTTTTTT.

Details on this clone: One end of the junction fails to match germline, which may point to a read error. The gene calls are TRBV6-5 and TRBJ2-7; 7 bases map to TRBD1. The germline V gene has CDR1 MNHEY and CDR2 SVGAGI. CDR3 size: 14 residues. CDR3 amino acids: CAISESDRVYEQYF. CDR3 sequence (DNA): TGTGCCATCAGTGAGTCTGACAGGGTGTACGAGCAGTACTTC.

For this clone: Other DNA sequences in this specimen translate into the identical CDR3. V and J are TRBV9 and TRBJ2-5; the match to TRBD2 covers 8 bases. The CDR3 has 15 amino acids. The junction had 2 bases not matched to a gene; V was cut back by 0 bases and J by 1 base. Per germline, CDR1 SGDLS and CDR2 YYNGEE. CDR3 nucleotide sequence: TGTGCCAGCAGCGTAGCGGGGGGGAGCCAAGAGACCCAGTACTTC. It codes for CASSVAGGSQETQYF.

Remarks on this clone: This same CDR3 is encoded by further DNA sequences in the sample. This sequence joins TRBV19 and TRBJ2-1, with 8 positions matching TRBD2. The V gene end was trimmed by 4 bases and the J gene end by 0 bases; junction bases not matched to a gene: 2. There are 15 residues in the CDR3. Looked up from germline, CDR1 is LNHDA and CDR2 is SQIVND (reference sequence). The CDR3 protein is CASSTRGGSYNEQFF. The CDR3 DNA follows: TGTGCCAGTAGTACACGGGGGGGCTCCTACAATGAGCAGTTCTTC.

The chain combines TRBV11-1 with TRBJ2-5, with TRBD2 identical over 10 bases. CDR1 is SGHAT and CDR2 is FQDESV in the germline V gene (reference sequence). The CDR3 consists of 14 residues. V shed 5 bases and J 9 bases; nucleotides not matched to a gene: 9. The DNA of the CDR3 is TGTGCCAGCAGCCCTAGCGGGGGCATCGGGTCCCAGTACTTC. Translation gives CASSPSGGIGSQYF. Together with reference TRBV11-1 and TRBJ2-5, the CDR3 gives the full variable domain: EAEVAQSPRYKITEKSQAVAFWCDPISGHATLYWYRQILGQGPELLVQFQDESVVDDSQLPKDRFSAERLKGVDSTLKIQPAELGDSAMYLCASSPSGGIGSQYFGPGTRLLVL.

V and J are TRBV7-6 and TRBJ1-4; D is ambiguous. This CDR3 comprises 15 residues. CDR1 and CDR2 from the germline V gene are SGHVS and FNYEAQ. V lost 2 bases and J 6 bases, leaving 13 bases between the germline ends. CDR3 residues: CASSLWGREDEKLFF. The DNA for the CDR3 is TGTGCCAGCAGCTTATGGGGAAGGGAGGATGAAAAACTGTTTTTT.

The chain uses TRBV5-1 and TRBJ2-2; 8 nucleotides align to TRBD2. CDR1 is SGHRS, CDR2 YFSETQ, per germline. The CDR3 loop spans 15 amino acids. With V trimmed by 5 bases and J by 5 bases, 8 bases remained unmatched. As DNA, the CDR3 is TGCGCCAGCAGACTCAGCGGGGGCCGGACCGGGGAGCTGTTTTTT. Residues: CASRLSGGRTGELFF. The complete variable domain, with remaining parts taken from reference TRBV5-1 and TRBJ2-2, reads KAGVTQTPRYLIKTRGQQVTLSCSPISGHRSVSWYQQTPGQGLQFLFEYFSETQRNKGNFPGRFSGRQFSNSRSEMNVSTLELGDSALYLCASRLSGGRTGELFFGEGSRLTVL.

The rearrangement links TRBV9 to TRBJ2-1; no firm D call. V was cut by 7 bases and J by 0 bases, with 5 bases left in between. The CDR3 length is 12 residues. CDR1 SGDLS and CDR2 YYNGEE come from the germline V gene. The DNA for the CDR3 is TGTGCCAGCGGCGGCTCCTACAATGAGCAGTTCTTC. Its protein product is CASGGSYNEQFF.

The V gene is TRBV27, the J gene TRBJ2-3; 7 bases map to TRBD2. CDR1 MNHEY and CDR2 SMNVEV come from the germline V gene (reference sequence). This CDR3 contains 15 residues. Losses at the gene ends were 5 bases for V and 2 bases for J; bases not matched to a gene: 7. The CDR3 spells CASSPARDYTDTQYF. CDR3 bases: TGTGCCAGCAGTCCCGCCCGGGACTACACAGATACGCAGTATTTT.

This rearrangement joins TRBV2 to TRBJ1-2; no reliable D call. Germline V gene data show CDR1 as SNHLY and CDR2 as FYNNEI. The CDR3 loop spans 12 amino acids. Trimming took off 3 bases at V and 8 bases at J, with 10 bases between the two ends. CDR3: CASSEIGLGYTF. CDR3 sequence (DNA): TGTGCCAGCAGTGAGATAGGGCTGGGCTACACCTTC.

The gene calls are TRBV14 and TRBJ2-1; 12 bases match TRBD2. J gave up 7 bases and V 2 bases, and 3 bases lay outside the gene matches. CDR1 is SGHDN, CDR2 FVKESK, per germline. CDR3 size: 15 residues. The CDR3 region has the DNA TGTGCCAGCAGCCAATACCTAGCGGGAGGGAATGAGCAGTTCTTC. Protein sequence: CASSQYLAGGNEQFF.

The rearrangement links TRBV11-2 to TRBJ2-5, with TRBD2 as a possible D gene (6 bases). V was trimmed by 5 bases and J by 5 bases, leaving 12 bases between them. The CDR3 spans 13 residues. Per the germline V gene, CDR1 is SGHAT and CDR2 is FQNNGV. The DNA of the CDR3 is TGTGCCAGCAGCCCCCCCGGAGGGGAGACCCAGTACTTC. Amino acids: CASSPPGGETQYF.

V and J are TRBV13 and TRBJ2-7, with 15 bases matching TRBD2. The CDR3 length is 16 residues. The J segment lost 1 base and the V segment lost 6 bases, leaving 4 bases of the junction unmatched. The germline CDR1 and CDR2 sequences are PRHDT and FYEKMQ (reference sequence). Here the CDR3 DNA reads TGTGCCAGCAGTCCTGGACTAGCGGGAGGGTCCTACGAGCAGTACTTC. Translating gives CASSPGLAGGSYEQYF. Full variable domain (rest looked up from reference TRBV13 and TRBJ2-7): AAGVIQSPRHLIKEKRETATLKCYPIPRHDTVYWYQQGPGQDPQFLISFYEKMQSDKGSIPDRFSAQQFSDYHSELNMSSLELGDSALYFCASSPGLAGGSYEQYFGPGTRLTVT.

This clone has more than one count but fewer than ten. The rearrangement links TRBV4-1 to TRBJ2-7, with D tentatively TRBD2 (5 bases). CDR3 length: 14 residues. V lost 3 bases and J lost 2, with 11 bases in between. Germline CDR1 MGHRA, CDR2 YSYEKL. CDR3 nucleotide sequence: TGCGCCAGCAGCCATGTTACCGGGGCCTACGAGCAGTACTTC. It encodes CASSHVTGAYEQYF.

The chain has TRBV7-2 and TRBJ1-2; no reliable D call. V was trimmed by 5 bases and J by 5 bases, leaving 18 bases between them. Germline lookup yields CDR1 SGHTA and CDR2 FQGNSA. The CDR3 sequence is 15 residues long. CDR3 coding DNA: TGTGCCAGCAGCGCCTCGTTTATGCCTCCGTATGGCTACACCTTC. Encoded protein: CASSASFMPPYGYTF. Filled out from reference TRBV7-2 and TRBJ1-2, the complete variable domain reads GAGVSQSPSNKVTEKGKDVELRCDPISGHTALYWYRQSLGQGLEFLIYFQGNSAPDKSGLPSDRFSAERTGGSVSTLTIQRTQQEDSAVYLCASSASFMPPYGYTFGSGTRLTVV.

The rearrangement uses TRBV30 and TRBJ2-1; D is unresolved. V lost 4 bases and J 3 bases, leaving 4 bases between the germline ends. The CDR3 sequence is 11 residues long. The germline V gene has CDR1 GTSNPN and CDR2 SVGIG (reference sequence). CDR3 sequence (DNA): TGTGCCTGGACTAGCTACAATGAGCAGTTCTTC. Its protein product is CAWTSYNEQFF.

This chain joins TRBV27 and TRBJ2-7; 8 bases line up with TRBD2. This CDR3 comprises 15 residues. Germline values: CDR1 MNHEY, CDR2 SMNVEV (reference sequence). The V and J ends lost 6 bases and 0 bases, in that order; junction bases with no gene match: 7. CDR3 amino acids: CASSLAGGPSYEQYF. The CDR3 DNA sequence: TGTGCCAGCAGCCTGGCGGGGGGACCCTCCTACGAGCAGTACTTC.